Listed below are T cell receptor beta chains from one sample, sequenced in a study of blood T cell repertoires in COVID-19. The data were produced by immunoSEQ multiplex PCR, yet TCRdb's version contains in-frame clones alone and is incomplete. The table lists 310,000 or so clones, roughly 89% of them singletons, with about 5.5% in the top ten. The specimen sequenced was PBMCs or T cells enriched from blood (not recorded which). The receptor source for this set is a woman between 40 and 55 years old who had recovered from COVID-19. The CDR3 runs from the conserved cysteine through the conserved F or W. The order of the fields is D gene, J gene, V gene, clone size, CDR3 DNA, CDR3 protein. The D gene is left open where the match is weak. Clone size, where shown, is once, few, many, or a class for clones that have expanded.

D: NA; J: TRBJ1-5; V: TRBV28; size: NA; DNA: TGTGCCAGCAGTTTTCCCCTCGGGTCCGCCGATCAGCCCCAGCATTTT; CDR3: CASSFPLGSADQPQHF
D: NA; J: TRBJ1-6; V: TRBV2; size: NA; DNA: TGTGCCAGCAGACAGACAGGCAACAATAATTCACCCCTCCACTTT; CDR3: CASRQTGNNNSPLHF
D: NA; J: TRBJ2-7; V: TRBV11-1; size: NA; DNA: TGTGCCAGCCGTGTCGGGTCGGTGAGGGGGGAGCAGTACTTC; CDR3: CASRVGSVRGEQYF
D: TRBD1; J: TRBJ2-1; V: TRBV18; size: many; DNA: TGTGCCAGCTCACCCGGGACAGGGATGGGCAATGAGCAGTTCTTC; CDR3: CASSPGTGMGNEQFF
D: TRBD2; J: TRBJ2-3; V: TRBV30; size: NA; DNA: TGTGCCTGGATAGAAGCGGGAGACGGCACAGATACGCAGTATTTT; CDR3: CAWIEAGDGTDTQYF
D: TRBD1; J: TRBJ1-6; V: TRBV12-5; size: NA; DNA: TGTGCTAGTGGGTGGACAGGGAGAAATTCACCCCTCCACTTT; CDR3: CASGWTGRNSPLHF
D: NA; J: TRBJ1-4; V: TRBV19; size: NA; DNA: TGTGCCAGTAGTATGGTGGGGGCGTTTAATGAAAAACTGTTTTTT; CDR3: CASSMVGAFNEKLFF
D: TRBD1; J: TRBJ1-2; V: TRBV7-9; size: NA; DNA: TGTGCCAGCAGCTCCGTTATGAGGGGGCACGGTCCCTATGGCTACACCTTC; CDR3: CASSSVMRGHGPYGYTF
D: NA; J: TRBJ2-3; V: TRBV10-3; size: NA; DNA: TGTGCCATCACTGGCGGGACCAGCACAGATACGCAGTATTTT; CDR3: CAITGGTSTDTQYF
D: NA; J: TRBJ2-1; V: TRBV2; size: NA; DNA: TGTGCCAGCAGTGAACTATTGATGGACAATGAGCAGTTCTTC; CDR3: CASSELLMDNEQFF
D: TRBD2; J: TRBJ2-1; V: TRBV6-5; size: few; DNA: TGTGCCAGCAGCCGTCGGGGGGAGGAGGAAGAGGAGCAGTTCTTC; CDR3: CASSRRGEEEEEQFF
D: TRBD2; J: TRBJ2-3; V: TRBV28; size: NA; DNA: TGTGCCAGCAACCCTTCTGGCGGGAGAACGCAGTATTTT; CDR3: CASNPSGGRTQYF
D: NA; J: TRBJ2-3; V: TRBV28; size: NA; DNA: TGTGCCTGCGCCTCCGGGTTCACAGATACGCAGTATTTT; CDR3: CACASGFTDTQYF
D: TRBD2; J: TRBJ2-1; V: TRBV30; size: NA; DNA: TGTGCCTCCCGAAGGGTAGCGGGGTTTTACAATGAGCAGTTCTTC; CDR3: CASRRVAGFYNEQFF
D: NA; J: TRBJ1-1; V: TRBV19; size: NA; DNA: TGTGCCAGTAGTTTTCCGGACGGCCGGACTAACACTGAAGCTTTCTTT; CDR3: CASSFPDGRTNTEAFF
D: NA; J: TRBJ1-4; V: TRBV19; size: once; DNA: TGTGCCAGTAGTAGATTCGGGAGAAGCGGTACTGAAAAACTGTTTTTT; CDR3: CASSRFGRSGTEKLFF
D: NA; J: TRBJ2-1; V: TRBV5-6; size: few; DNA: TGTGCCAGCAGCTGGTTATTGAGCTCCTACAATGAGCAGTTCTTC; CDR3: CASSWLLSSYNEQFF
D: NA; J: TRBJ2-7; V: TRBV12-1; size: NA; DNA: TGTGCCAGCACCTGGGGGACAGATCCTACGTTGGGGGAGCAGTACTTC; CDR3: CASTWGTDPTLGEQYF
D: TRBD1; J: TRBJ2-5; V: TRBV7-9; size: NA; DNA: TGTGCCAGCAGCTTCACAGGGACAGTCGAAGAGACCCAGTACTTC; CDR3: CASSFTGTVEETQYF
D: TRBD2; J: TRBJ2-7; V: TRBV19; size: NA; DNA: TGTGCCAGTAGTATGAGGCGGGAGGACGACGAGCAGTACTTC; CDR3: CASSMRREDDEQYF
D: TRBD1; J: TRBJ1-1; V: TRBV29-1; size: NA; DNA: TGCAGCGTTGGCGGACAGGGGGCAAGAACTGAAGCTTTCTTT; CDR3: CSVGGQGARTEAFF
D: NA; J: TRBJ2-1; V: TRBV2; size: NA; DNA: TGTGCCAGCTCGTTTTCTCCTCGGAGGGATAACAATGAGCAGTTCTTC; CDR3: CASSFSPRRDNNEQFF
D: NA; J: TRBJ1-5; V: TRBV6-1; size: NA; DNA: TGTGCCAGCAGTGAAGCCTCAGGATATAGCAATCAGCCCCAGCATTTT; CDR3: CASSEASGYSNQPQHF
D: NA; J: TRBJ2-2; V: TRBV3-1/TRBV3-2; size: few; DNA: TGTGCCAGCAGCCAAGCCGGAGCGAACACCGGGGAGCTGTTTTTT; CDR3: CASSQAGANTGELFF
D: NA; J: TRBJ2-3; V: TRBV3-1/TRBV3-2; size: NA; DNA: TGTGCCAGCAGAGGGGCCATTCACACAGATACGCAGTATTTT; CDR3: CASRGAIHTDTQYF
D: NA; J: TRBJ2-5; V: TRBV29-1; size: NA; DNA: TGCAGCTCCCGCCGAGGTAGCGCACAAGAGACCCAGTACTTC; CDR3: CSSRRGSAQETQYF
D: TRBD2; J: TRBJ2-1; V: TRBV5-1; size: few; DNA: TGCGCCAGCAGCTTGGCCCCCGGGACTAGCGAAGAGCAGTTCTTC; CDR3: CASSLAPGTSEEQFF
D: TRBD1; J: TRBJ1-1; V: TRBV5-1; size: once; DNA: TGCGCCAGCAGCTTTAGTGCGGGACAGGTGAACACTGAAGCTTTCTTT; CDR3: CASSFSAGQVNTEAFF
D: NA; J: TRBJ1-1; V: TRBV19; size: NA; DNA: TGTGCCAGTAGTATTTCGGGGGGGAACACTGAAGCTTTCTTT; CDR3: CASSISGGNTEAFF
D: TRBD1; J: TRBJ2-5; V: TRBV5-1; size: NA; DNA: TGCGCCAGCAGGCCCGGGACAGAGGAGACCCAGTACTTC; CDR3: CASRPGTEETQYF
D: NA; J: TRBJ1-6; V: TRBV5-6; size: NA; DNA: TGTGCCAGCAGCCGGTGGGACACACACAACTCACCCCTCCACTTT; CDR3: CASSRWDTHNSPLHF
D: NA; J: TRBJ2-4; V: TRBV19; size: NA; DNA: TGTGCCAGTAGACAAACTACAGGGCGTATAGCCAAAAACATTCAGTACTTC; CDR3: CASRQTTGRIAKNIQYF
D: TRBD2; J: TRBJ2-1; V: TRBV9; size: NA; DNA: TGTGCCAGCAGCTCCACCCCCGGGACTAGCGGGAGGGCCTCCTACAATGAGCAGTTCTTC; CDR3: CASSSTPGTSGRASYNEQFF
D: NA; J: TRBJ2-1; V: TRBV10-3; size: NA; DNA: TGTGCCATCAGTGAGTCCGGAGCGGATGAGCAGTTCTTC; CDR3: CAISESGADEQFF
D: TRBD1; J: TRBJ2-1; V: TRBV19; size: NA; DNA: TGTGCCAGTAGTTCGCGGACAGGGGAGCAGTTCTTC; CDR3: CASSSRTGEQFF
D: NA; J: TRBJ1-3; V: TRBV28; size: NA; DNA: TGTGCCAGCAGCCCAGCGGGCCAAAGAGCTGGAAACACCATATATTTT; CDR3: CASSPAGQRAGNTIYF
D: NA; J: TRBJ2-1; V: TRBV9; size: once; DNA: TGTGCCAGCAGCGGCGCATACAATGAGCAGTTCTTC; CDR3: CASSGAYNEQFF
D: NA; J: TRBJ1-2; V: TRBV6-5; size: NA; DNA: TGTGCCAGCAGTTACGTGGACACGTCCCCGGGTGGCTACACCTTC; CDR3: CASSYVDTSPGGYTF
D: NA; J: TRBJ2-1; V: TRBV9; size: NA; DNA: TGTGCCAGCAGCGGGGGACATAGCGGGTGGACCTACAATGAGCAGTTCTTC; CDR3: CASSGGHSGWTYNEQFF
D: TRBD1; J: TRBJ2-7; V: TRBV7-8; size: NA; DNA: TGTGCCAGCAGCTTATCATTAGGGACAGCCTTATACGAGCAGTACTTC; CDR3: CASSLSLGTALYEQYF
D: TRBD2; J: TRBJ2-1; V: TRBV5-1; size: NA; DNA: TGCGCCAGCAGCTTGCTGCCCGGACTAGCGGGAGACAATGAGCAGTTCTTC; CDR3: CASSLLPGLAGDNEQFF
D: TRBD1; J: TRBJ1-4; V: TRBV5-1; size: NA; DNA: TGCGCCAGCAGCATTCTGACAGGGGCAACTAATGAAAAACTGTTTTTT; CDR3: CASSILTGATNEKLFF
D: TRBD2; J: TRBJ2-2; V: TRBV24-1; size: once; DNA: TGTGCCACCAGTGATTTGGGTTCGGGGGGCACCGGGGAGCTGTTTTTT; CDR3: CATSDLGSGGTGELFF
D: NA; J: TRBJ1-5; V: TRBV27; size: NA; DNA: TGTGCCAGCAGTTTGGAGGGTTCTAGCAATCAGCCCCAGCATTTT; CDR3: CASSLEGSSNQPQHF
D: TRBD1; J: TRBJ1-1; V: TRBV7-2; size: NA; DNA: TGTGCCAGCAGCTTAGTTTACAGGACAGGGGAAGCTTTCTTT; CDR3: CASSLVYRTGEAFF
D: NA; J: TRBJ1-2; V: TRBV5-1; size: few; DNA: TGCGCCAGCAGCTTGGGACAGCAAAAGGGCTACACCTTC; CDR3: CASSLGQQKGYTF
D: TRBD1; J: TRBJ2-3; V: TRBV3-1/TRBV3-2; size: NA; DNA: TGTGCCAGCAGCCCCAGGGACAGGGGTACAGATACGCAGTATTTT; CDR3: CASSPRDRGTDTQYF
D: TRBD2; J: TRBJ2-7; V: TRBV28; size: NA; DNA: TGTGCCAGCAGCCGCCCAGCGGGGGTGCAGTACTTC; CDR3: CASSRPAGVQYF
D: NA; J: TRBJ1-5; V: TRBV28; size: NA; DNA: TGTGCCAGCAGTTTATCCAGGGTGCGATATCAGCCCCAGCATTTT; CDR3: CASSLSRVRYQPQHF
D: TRBD1; J: TRBJ2-1; V: TRBV4-3; size: NA; DNA: TGCGCCAGCAGCCAGGGGGACAGGGAGGTCGATGAGCAGTTCTTC; CDR3: CASSQGDREVDEQFF